The 32 T cell receptor beta chains below were found in one sample sequenced in a study of T cells after posttransplantation cyclophosphamide. The table came from immunoSEQ multiplex PCR; TCRdb's copy has only in-frame clones and leaves some out. The data show over 20,000 clones, around 97% seen once. The naive gate required viable CD3+CD4+ or CD3+CD8+ cells with CCR7+CD45RA+CD45RO-CD95-CD27+CD28+ phenotype. Sequencing was done on a sample of naive CD4+ T cells sorted from PBMCs. The receptors shown here come from a man aged 45-65 years in good health, CMV-negative, and a related stem cell transplant donor.

The chain links TRBV19 to TRBJ2-2, with 10 bases matching TRBD2. The CDR3 runs 17 residues. Trimming cost V 7 bases and J 2 bases; bases outside gene matches: 10. Germline V CDR1 and CDR2: LNHDA, SQIVND (reference sequence). CDR3 amino acids: CASTSAGTSVNTGELFF. CDR3 nucleotide sequence: TGTGCCAGTACCTCCGCCGGGACTAGCGTAAACACCGGGGAGCTGTTTTTT.

The chain has TRBV5-1 and TRBJ2-2; D not certain. Germline V gives CDR1 SGHRS, CDR2 YFSETQ. Trimming stripped 4 bases from V and 3 bases from J, with 10 bases between. CDR3 length equals 14 residues. This CDR3 is CASSVRQDTGELFF. CDR3 coding DNA: TGCGCCAGCAGCGTACGACAAGACACCGGGGAGCTGTTTTTT. Full variable domain (rest looked up from reference TRBV5-1 and TRBJ2-2): KAGVTQTPRYLIKTRGQQVTLSCSPISGHRSVSWYQQTPGQGLQFLFEYFSETQRNKGNFPGRFSGRQFSNSRSEMNVSTLELGDSALYLCASSVRQDTGELFFGEGSRLTVL.

The chain recombines TRBV18 with TRBJ1-1; tentative D call: TRBD1 (6 bases). V was pared by 1 base and J by 1 base, with 16 bases between. The CDR3 has 17 residues. Germline CDR1 KGHSH, CDR2 LQKENI. The CDR3: CASSPQVTGTRNTEAFF. The DNA for the CDR3 is TGTGCCAGCTCACCACAAGTTACCGGGACAAGGAACACTGAAGCTTTCTTT.

This sequence joins TRBV5-1 and TRBJ2-2; possibly TRBD2 for D (6 bases). V dropped 0 bases and J dropped 4 bases, with 10 bases sitting between them. The germline V gene encodes CDR1 SGHRS and CDR2 YFSETQ. There are 15 residues in the CDR3. The CDR3 bases are TGCGCCAGCAGCTTGGACGGGAGTCGCACCGGGGAGCTGTTTTTT. Translated: CASSLDGSRTGELFF.

The chain is built from TRBV5-1 and TRBJ1-2; tentative D call: TRBD1 (5 bases). CDR1 and CDR2 from the germline V gene are SGHRS and YFSETQ. Trimming removed 1 base from V and 3 bases from J, with 10 bases in between. CDR3 length: 14 residues. The CDR3 bases are TGCGCCAGCAGCTTGCCGCGGGGGGACTATGGCTACACCTTC. Its protein is CASSLPRGDYGYTF.

The V gene is TRBV5-1, the J gene TRBJ2-7; TRBD2 matches at 11 bases. CDR1 and CDR2 (germline): SGHRS, YFSETQ. After removal of 3 bases from V and 3 bases from J, the junction contained 5 bases not matched to a gene. The CDR3 has 15 amino acids. DNA for the CDR3: TGCGCCAGCAGCTCGGGTCTAGCGGGAGGCTACGAGCAGTACTTC. This codes for CASSSGLAGGYEQYF.

The rearrangement uses TRBV10-3 and TRBJ1-5; D gene unclear. The CDR3 has 15 residues. V shed 6 bases and J shed 6 bases, with 18 bases lying between them. Germline V lookup: CDR1 ENHRY, CDR2 SYGVKD. In DNA, the CDR3 is TGTGCCATCAGCCAATCCGGGCCCCGGGGTCAGCCCCAGCATTTT. Its protein product is CAISQSGPRGQPQHF.

The chain combines TRBV18 with TRBJ2-3; 8 nucleotides agree with TRBD2. From germline, CDR1 is KGHSH and CDR2 LQKENI. This CDR3 region has 16 residues. Trimming took 1 base from V and 2 from J; bases not matched to a gene: 5. The CDR3 loop is CASSPRNGGATDTQYF. Written as DNA, the CDR3 is TGTGCCAGCTCACCACGGAACGGGGGGGCCACAGATACGCAGTATTTT.

V is TRBV7-8 and J is TRBJ2-1; no clear D. The V gene's germline CDR1 is SGHVS and CDR2 FQNEAQ. This CDR3 is 17 amino acids long. V lost 1 base, J lost 0 bases, and 13 bases lay in between. The CDR3 is CASSLGARYVSYNEQFF. The CDR3, as DNA: TGTGCCAGCAGCTTAGGTGCTAGATATGTCTCCTACAATGAGCAGTTCTTC.

The chain has TRBV2 and TRBJ2-3; 15 bases align to TRBD2. J lost 10 bases, V lost 0 bases, and 8 bases had no gene match. Germline V gene lookup returns CDR1 SNHLY and CDR2 FYNNEI. The CDR3 is 17 residues long. CDR3 DNA: TGTGCCAGCAGTGAAGCGGGACTAGCGGGAGGACGGAAGGCGCAGTATTTT. Translated, it gives CASSEAGLAGGRKAQYF.

The CDR3 DNA is TGTGCCAGCAGCCGAATGACAGGGAATGGAAACACCATATATTTT. Translation: CASSRMTGNGNTIYF. This chain joins TRBV5-4 and TRBJ1-3; 7 nucleotides align to TRBD1. V was pared by 4 bases and J by 3 bases, with 7 bases of the junction left unmatched. This CDR3 is 15 amino acids long. Germline values: CDR1 SGHNT, CDR2 YYREEE (reference sequence).

This rearrangement joins TRBV5-4 to TRBJ2-7; 12 bases fit TRBD2. This CDR3 is 15 amino acids long. The germline gives CDR1 SGHNT, CDR2 YYREEE (reference sequence). Germline trimming cut 3 bases from V and 4 bases from J; bases unmatched to any gene: 5. The DNA of the CDR3 is TGTGCCAGCAGCTCAGGAGGACTAGCGGGATACGAGCAGTACTTC. It codes for CASSSGGLAGYEQYF.

CDR3 sequence: CASSLELAGARNTGELFF. The CDR3 DNA reads as TGTGCCAGCAGCTTAGAACTAGCGGGAGCAAGGAACACCGGGGAGCTGTTTTTT. The genes are TRBV11-2 and TRBJ2-2; 11 positions agree with TRBD2. Trimming removed 0 bases from V and 1 base from J; junction bases left unmatched: 4. CDR1 is SGHAT and CDR2 is FQNNGV in the germline V gene. CDR3 length: 18 amino acids.

This CDR3 is CASSFGTPRMETQYF. The CDR3 DNA reads TGCGCCAGCAGCTTTGGGACACCTAGGATGGAGACCCAGTACTTC. The chain uses TRBV5-1 and TRBJ2-5; a weak D match, TRBD1 (6 bases). CDR1 is SGHRS and CDR2 is YFSETQ in the germline V gene. The CDR3 spans 15 residues. V was shortened by 2 bases and J by 5 bases, with 16 bases between the two germline ends. The variable domain in full, with the rest retrieved from reference TRBV5-1 and TRBJ2-5, is KAGVTQTPRYLIKTRGQQVTLSCSPISGHRSVSWYQQTPGQGLQFLFEYFSETQRNKGNFPGRFSGRQFSNSRSEMNVSTLELGDSALYLCASSFGTPRMETQYFGPGTRLLVL.

This clone was seen only once. The rearrangement links TRBV6-5 to TRBJ2-7, with TRBD2 identical over 7 bases. The CDR3 spans 15 residues. V dropped 7 bases and J dropped 3; count of bases not matched to a gene: 12. CDR1 is MNHEY, CDR2 SVGAGI, per germline. In DNA, the CDR3 is TGTGCCAGCATCAACGCCCGGGGAGGGAGCTACGAGCAGTACTTC. It translates to CASINARGGSYEQYF.

As to this clone: The junction shows a germline mismatch at one end, possibly a read error. Other nucleotide sequences in the sample specify the same CDR3. The chain couples TRBV2 to TRBJ1-6, with TRBD1 identical over 8 bases. The CDR3 loop spans 14 amino acids. Germline V gene data show CDR1 as SNHLY and CDR2 as FYNNEI. CDR3 residues: CASSTGQVNSPLHF. CDR3 bases: TGTGCCAGCAGTACGGGACAGGTTAATTCCCCCCTCCACTTT.

The chain joins TRBV18 to TRBJ2-3; TRBD1 is a possible D gene (6 bases). The CDR3 has 15 residues. Trimming removed 5 bases from V and 2 bases from J, with 14 bases in between. Germline V lookup: CDR1 KGHSH, CDR2 LQKENI. The DNA for the CDR3 is TGTGCCAGCTCAGTTGGACAGAGCTACACAGATACGCAGTATTTT. Its translation is CASSVGQSYTDTQYF.

This chain links TRBV14 with TRBJ2-7; possible D gene TRBD2, 5 bases. Per germline, CDR1 SGHDN and CDR2 FVKESK. This CDR3 contains 14 residues. Trimming cost V 0 bases and J 6 bases, with 12 bases left between them. The CDR3 nucleotides are TGTGCCAGCAGCCAAGATGAGGGTTGGGGCGAGCAGTACTTC. Translating gives CASSQDEGWGEQYF.

This sequence joins TRBV11-2 and TRBJ2-3; D is possibly TRBD1 (6 bases). With 11 bases removed from V and 0 bases from J, the gap between germline ends came to 18 bases. The germline CDR1 and CDR2 sequences are SGHAT and FQNNGV. The CDR3 spans 15 residues. CDR3 sequence (DNA): TGTGCCTCCCTGATGACAGGCCGTAGCACAGATACGCAGTATTTT. It codes for CASLMTGRSTDTQYF.

The CDR3 is CASSPPSTTYEQYF. The DNA for the CDR3 is TGTGCCAGCTCACCACCGTCAACTACCTACGAGCAGTACTTC. The rearrangement uses TRBV18 and TRBJ2-7; D remains unclear. V was clipped by 0 bases and J by 2 bases, with 8 bases between them. Germline CDR1 is KGHSH and CDR2 is LQKENI. This CDR3 comprises 14 residues.

V usage is TRBV2 and J usage is TRBJ1-2, with 7 bases that match TRBD1. This CDR3 comprises 14 residues. The V segment lost 2 bases and the J segment 4 bases; nucleotides outside the gene matches: 4. The germline CDR1 and CDR2 sequences are SNHLY and FYNNEI. The DNA for the CDR3 is TGTGCCAGCAGTGAACGGACAGGCAGCTATGGCTACACCTTC. Protein sequence: CASSERTGSYGYTF. The variable domain in full, completed from reference TRBV2 and TRBJ1-2, reads EPEVTQTPSHQVTQMGQEVILRCVPISNHLYFYWYRQILGQKVEFLVSFYNNEISEKSEIFDDQFSVERPDGSNFTLKIRSTKLEDSAMYFCASSERTGSYGYTFGSGTRLTVV.

As for this clone: One end of the junction does not line up with germline, which may come from a read error. The chain recombines TRBV9 with TRBJ2-3; the D gene is possibly TRBD1 (6 bases). The CDR3 loop spans 12 amino acids. Germline V CDR1 and CDR2: SGDLS, YYNGEE. The DNA for the CDR3 is TGTGCCAGCAGCGTACCACAGGGTCCATTGGAATTT. This codes for CASSVPQGPLEF.

The chain employs TRBV29-1 and TRBJ2-5, with 9 bases matching TRBD1. The trim removed 5 bases at V and 5 bases at J, leaving 3 bases unmatched. The germline V gene encodes CDR1 SQVTM and CDR2 ANQGSEA. The CDR3 totals 12 residues. DNA of the CDR3: TGCAGCGTTAGGACAGGGGATGAGACCCAGTACTTC. This codes for CSVRTGDETQYF.

The rearrangement joins TRBV20-1 to TRBJ2-7, with 8 bases lining up with TRBD2. This CDR3 is built from 11 residues. Germline V gives CDR1 DFQATT, CDR2 SNEGSKA (reference sequence). V was pared by 5 bases and J by 6 bases, with 3 bases of the junction left unmatched. The CDR3 coding sequence is TGCAGTGCTGGGACTAGTACCGAGCAGTACTTC. Residues: CSAGTSTEQYF.

V and J are TRBV18 and TRBJ2-1; D remains unclear. Germline values: CDR1 KGHSH, CDR2 LQKENI. The CDR3 extends over 13 amino acids. Trimming pared 2 bases from V and 3 bases from J, leaving 5 bases between. This chain's CDR3 is CASSPSLYNEQFF. The CDR3 bases are TGTGCCAGCTCACCATCACTCTACAATGAGCAGTTCTTC.

The J gene is TRBJ2-7, the V gene TRBV6-5, with D perhaps TRBD1 (6 bases). The CDR3 is made up of 15 amino acids. Trimming shortened V by 2 bases and J by 0 bases, and 11 bases separated the two germline ends. Germline CDR1 and CDR2: MNHEY and SVGAGI. CDR3 protein: CASSYATGPSYEQYF. As DNA, the CDR3 is TGTGCCAGCAGTTACGCGACAGGACCCTCCTACGAGCAGTACTTC.

The chain carries TRBV9 and TRBJ1-2; TRBD1 agrees at 8 bases. The CDR3 contains 17 residues. The V and J ends lost 3 bases and 2 bases, in that order; junction bases with no gene match: 12. Germline V gene lookup returns CDR1 SGDLS and CDR2 YYNGEE. The CDR3 region is CASSARDRDRHNYGYTF. CDR3 coding DNA: TGTGCCAGCAGCGCGCGAGACCGGGACAGGCACAACTATGGCTACACCTTC. Combining the CDR3 with reference TRBV9 and TRBJ1-2 gives the whole variable domain DSGVTQTPKHLITATGQRVTLRCSPRSGDLSVYWYQQSLDQGLQFLIQYYNGEERAKGNILERFSAQQFPDLHSELNLSSLELGDSALYFCASSARDRDRHNYGYTFGSGTRLTVV.

The rearrangement joins TRBV29-1 to TRBJ2-3; 10 nucleotides align to TRBD2. Germline assignment: CDR1 SQVTM and CDR2 ANQGSEA. The V and J ends lost 6 bases and 0 bases, in that order; junction bases with no gene match: 6. CDR3 length: 15 amino acids. The CDR3 loop is CSVGTSVSSTDTQYF. CDR3 in DNA: TGCAGCGTCGGGACTAGCGTATCTAGCACAGATACGCAGTATTTT.

The rearrangement uses TRBV7-9 and TRBJ1-2, with 8 nucleotides matching TRBD1. This CDR3 has 13 amino acids. The junction had 2 bases not matched to a gene; V was cut back by 4 bases and J by 4 bases. The germline V gene encodes CDR1 SEHNR and CDR2 FQNEAQ (reference sequence). The DNA of the CDR3 is TGTGCCAGCAGCTCAGGGGGCGGCTATGGCTACACCTTC. Amino acid sequence: CASSSGGGYGYTF. Variable domain in full (rest from reference TRBV7-9 and TRBJ1-2): DTGVSQNPRHKITKRGQNVTFRCDPISEHNRLYWYRQTLGQGPEFLTYFQNEAQLEKSRLLSDRFSAERPKGSFSTLEIQRTEQGDSAMYLCASSSGGGYGYTFGSGTRLTVV.

This chain links TRBV2 with TRBJ1-6; 7 nucleotides agree with TRBD1. Germline V gene data show CDR1 as SNHLY and CDR2 as FYNNEI. This CDR3 has 17 residues. V dropped 6 bases and J dropped 1; count of bases not matched to a gene: 9. The CDR3 DNA reads TGTGCCAGCAGGGGAGGAGGGGGCATGTCCTATAATTCACCCCTCCACTTT. Translation gives CASRGGGGMSYNSPLHF.

The chain employs TRBV7-8 and TRBJ1-1; D may be TRBD1 (6 bases). In germline, CDR1 is SGHVS, CDR2 FQNEAQ. CDR3 size: 14 residues. Trimming shortened V by 1 base and J by 2 bases, and 8 bases separated the two germline ends. CDR3: CASSLDRDNTEAFF. In DNA, the CDR3 is TGTGCCAGCAGCTTAGACAGGGATAACACTGAAGCTTTCTTT.

There are a few counts of this clone. V usage is TRBV10-3 and J usage is TRBJ1-2, with 8 bases that match TRBD1. The V and J ends lost 8 bases and 8 bases, in that order; junction bases with no gene match: 10. This CDR3 comprises 13 residues. Germline V gene lookup returns CDR1 ENHRY and CDR2 SYGVKD. The chain's CDR3 is CAIGTGSFDGYTF. In nucleotides, the CDR3 is TGTGCCATCGGGACAGGCTCCTTTGACGGCTACACCTTC.